This TCR beta chain was found in a study of OX40 agonist ivuxolimab in advanced cancers. Study at large: Patients received the agonistic anti-OX40 (CD134) antibody ivuxolimab. Hepatocellular carcinoma, melanoma, renal cell or head and neck cancer affected the dose-escalation patients. Findings and caveats of the study: At 0.1 to 3.0 mg/kg and by week 6, CD4+ and CD8+ T cells in the blood had expanded clonally. Several nonresponders also turned out to have low normalized T-cell clonal expansion.

TCRdb's copy holds only in-frame clones and misses some; the assay was immunoSEQ multiplex PCR. Altogether fewer than 20,000 clones are present, roughly 90% being singletons, with the ten largest covering 25%. For this clone: The antigen is unknown.

This clonotype was obtained from an adult with an advanced solid tumor such as melanoma, head and neck, liver or kidney cancer. The sample was CD4+ or CD8+ T cells sorted from blood, taken in a trial of the OX40 agonist ivuxolimab.

The DNA for the CDR3 is TGTGCCAGCTGGGCAGGCTCTGGAAACACCATATATTTT. Its translation is CASWAGSGNTIYF. This chain joins TRBV2 and TRBJ1-3; D ambiguous. The ends were cut back, 8 bases at V and 0 bases at J, with 8 bases in the middle. CDR1 is SNHLY and CDR2 is FYNNEI in the germline V gene. The CDR3 length is 13 residues.